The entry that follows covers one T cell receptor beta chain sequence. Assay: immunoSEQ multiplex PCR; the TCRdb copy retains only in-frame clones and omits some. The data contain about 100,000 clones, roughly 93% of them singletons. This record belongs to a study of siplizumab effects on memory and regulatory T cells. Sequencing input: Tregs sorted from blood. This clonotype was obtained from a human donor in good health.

CDR3 sequence reads: CASSIAFWGYGYTF. In DNA form, the CDR3 reads TGTGCCAGTAGTATAGCATTCTGGGGTTATGGCTACACCTTC. This chain links TRBV19 with TRBJ1-2; D unclear. The germline V and J ends were trimmed by 1 base and 5 bases, with 11 bases remaining between them. Per germline, CDR1 LNHDA and CDR2 SQIVND (reference sequence). This CDR3 has 14 residues.